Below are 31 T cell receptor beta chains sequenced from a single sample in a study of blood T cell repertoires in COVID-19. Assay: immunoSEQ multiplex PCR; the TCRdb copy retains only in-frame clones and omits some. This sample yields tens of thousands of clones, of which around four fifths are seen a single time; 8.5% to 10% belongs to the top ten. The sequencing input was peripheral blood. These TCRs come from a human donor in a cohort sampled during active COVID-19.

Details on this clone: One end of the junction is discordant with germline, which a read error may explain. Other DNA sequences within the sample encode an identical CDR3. The CDR3 loop reads CASSLGGTASYEQYF. In nucleotides, the CDR3 is TGTGCCAGCAGCTTGGGGGGGACAGCATCCTACGAGCAGTACTTC. The V and J genes are TRBV5-1 and TRBJ2-7; TRBD1 or TRBD2 may be the D gene (7 bases each). Germline CDR1 is SGHRS and CDR2 is YFSETQ. The CDR3 length is 15 residues.

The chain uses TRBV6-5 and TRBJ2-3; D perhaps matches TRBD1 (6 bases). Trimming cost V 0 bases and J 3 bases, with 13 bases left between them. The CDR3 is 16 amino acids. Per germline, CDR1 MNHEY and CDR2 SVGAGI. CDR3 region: CASSYSGDTRTDTQYF. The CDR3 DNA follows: TGTGCCAGCAGTTACTCGGGGGACACTAGGACAGATACGCAGTATTTT.

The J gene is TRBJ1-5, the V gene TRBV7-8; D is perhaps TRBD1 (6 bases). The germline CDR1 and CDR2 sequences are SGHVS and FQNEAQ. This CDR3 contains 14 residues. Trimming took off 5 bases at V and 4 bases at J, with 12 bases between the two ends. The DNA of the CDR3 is TGTGCCAGCAGCCCGGGACACCCTAATCAGCCCCAGCATTTT. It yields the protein CASSPGHPNQPQHF.

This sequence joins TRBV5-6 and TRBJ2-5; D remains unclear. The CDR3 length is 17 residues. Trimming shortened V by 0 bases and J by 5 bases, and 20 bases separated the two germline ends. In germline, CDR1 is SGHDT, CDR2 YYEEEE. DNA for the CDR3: TGTGCCAGCAGCTTGGGCAGGCACGGCGATACAAGGGAGACCCAGTACTTC. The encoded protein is CASSLGRHGDTRETQYF.

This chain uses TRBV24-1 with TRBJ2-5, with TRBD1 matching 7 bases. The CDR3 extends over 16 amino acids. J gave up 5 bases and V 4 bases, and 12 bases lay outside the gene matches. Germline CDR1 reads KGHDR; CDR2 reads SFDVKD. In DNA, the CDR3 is TGTGCCACCAGTGACTCCAGAAAGGGGGCCTGGGAGACCCAGTACTTC. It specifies CATSDSRKGAWETQYF.

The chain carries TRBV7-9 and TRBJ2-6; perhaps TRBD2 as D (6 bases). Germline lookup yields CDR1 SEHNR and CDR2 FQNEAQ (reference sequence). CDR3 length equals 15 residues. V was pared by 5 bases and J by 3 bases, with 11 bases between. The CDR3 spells CASSPGGGGANVLTF. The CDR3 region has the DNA TGTGCCAGCAGCCCCGGGGGTGGTGGGGCCAACGTCCTGACTTTC. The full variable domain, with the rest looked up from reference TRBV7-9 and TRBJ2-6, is DTGVSQNPRHKITKRGQNVTFRCDPISEHNRLYWYRQTLGQGPEFLTYFQNEAQLEKSRLLSDRFSAERPKGSFSTLEIQRTEQGDSAMYLCASSPGGGGANVLTFGAGSRLTVL.

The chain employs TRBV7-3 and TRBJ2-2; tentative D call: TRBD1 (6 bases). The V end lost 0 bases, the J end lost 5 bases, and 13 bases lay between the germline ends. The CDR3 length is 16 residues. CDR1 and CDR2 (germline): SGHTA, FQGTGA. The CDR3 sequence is CASSLTGTPRTGELFF. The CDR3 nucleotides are TGTGCCAGCAGCTTAACAGGGACACCCCGGACCGGGGAGCTGTTTTTT. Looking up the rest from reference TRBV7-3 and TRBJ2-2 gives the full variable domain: GAGVSQTPSNKVTEKGKYVELRCDPISGHTALYWYRQSLGQGPEFLIYFQGTGAADDSGLPNDRFFAVRPEGSVSTLKIQRTERGDSAVYLCASSLTGTPRTGELFFGEGSRLTVL.

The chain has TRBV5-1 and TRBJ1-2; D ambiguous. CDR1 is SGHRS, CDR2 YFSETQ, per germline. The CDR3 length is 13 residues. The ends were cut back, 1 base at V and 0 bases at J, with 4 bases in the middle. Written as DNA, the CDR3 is TGCGCCAGCAGCTTGAGCCCTAACTATGGCTACACCTTC. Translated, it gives CASSLSPNYGYTF. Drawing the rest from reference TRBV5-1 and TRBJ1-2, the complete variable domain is KAGVTQTPRYLIKTRGQQVTLSCSPISGHRSVSWYQQTPGQGLQFLFEYFSETQRNKGNFPGRFSGRQFSNSRSEMNVSTLELGDSALYLCASSLSPNYGYTFGSGTRLTVV.

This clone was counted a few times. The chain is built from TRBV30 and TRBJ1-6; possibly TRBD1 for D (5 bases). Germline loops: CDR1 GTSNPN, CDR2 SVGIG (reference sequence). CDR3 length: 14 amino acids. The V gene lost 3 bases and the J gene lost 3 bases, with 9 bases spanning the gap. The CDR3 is CAWRAGLYNSPLHF. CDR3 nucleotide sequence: TGTGCCTGGAGGGCGGGACTCTATAATTCACCCCTCCACTTT.

CDR3 coding DNA: TGTGCCAGCAGCTTGTTGCCTGGGGGGGGGCACAATGAGCAGTTCTTC. It translates to CASSLLPGGGHNEQFF. V usage is TRBV7-9 and J usage is TRBJ2-1, with D perhaps TRBD2 (7 bases). The germline CDR1 and CDR2 sequences are SEHNR and FQNEAQ (reference sequence). The CDR3 sequence is 16 residues long. Trimming pared 3 bases from V and 5 bases from J, leaving 17 bases between.

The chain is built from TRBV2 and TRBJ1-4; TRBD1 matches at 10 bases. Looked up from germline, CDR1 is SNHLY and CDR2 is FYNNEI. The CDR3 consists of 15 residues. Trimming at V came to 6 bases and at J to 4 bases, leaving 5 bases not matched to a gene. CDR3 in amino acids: CASRRTGGGNEKLFF. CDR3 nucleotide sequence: TGTGCCAGCAGGAGGACAGGGGGAGGTAATGAAAAACTGTTTTTT.

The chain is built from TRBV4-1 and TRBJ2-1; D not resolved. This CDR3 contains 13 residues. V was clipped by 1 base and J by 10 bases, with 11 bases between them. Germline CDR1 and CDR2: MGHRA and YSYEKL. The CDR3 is CASSQGEVREQFF. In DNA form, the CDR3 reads TGCGCCAGCAGCCAAGGTGAGGTACGAGAGCAGTTCTTC.

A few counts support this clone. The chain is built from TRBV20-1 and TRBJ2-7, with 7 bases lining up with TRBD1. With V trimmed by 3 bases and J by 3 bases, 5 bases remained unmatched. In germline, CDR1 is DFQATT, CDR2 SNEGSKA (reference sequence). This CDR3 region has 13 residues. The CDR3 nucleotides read TGCAGTGCTAGTGAGACAGGGATCTACGAGCAGTACTTC. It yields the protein CSASETGIYEQYF.

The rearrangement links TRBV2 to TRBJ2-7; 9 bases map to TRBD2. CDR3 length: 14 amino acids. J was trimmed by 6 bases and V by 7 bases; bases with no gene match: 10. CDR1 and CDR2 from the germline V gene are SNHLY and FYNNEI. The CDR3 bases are TGTGCCAGCAAGGGGGGCGGGGGGGCCGGCGAGCAGTACTTC. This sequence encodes CASKGGGGAGEQYF.

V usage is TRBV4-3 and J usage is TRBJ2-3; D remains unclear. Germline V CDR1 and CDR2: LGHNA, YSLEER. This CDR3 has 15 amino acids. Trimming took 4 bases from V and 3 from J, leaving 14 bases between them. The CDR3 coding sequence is TGCGCCAGCAGCCCCTACCACGGGTTTACAGATACGCAGTATTTT. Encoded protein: CASSPYHGFTDTQYF.

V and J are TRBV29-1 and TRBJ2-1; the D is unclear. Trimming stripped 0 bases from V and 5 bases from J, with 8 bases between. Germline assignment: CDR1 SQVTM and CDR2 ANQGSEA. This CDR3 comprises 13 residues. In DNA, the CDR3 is TGCAGCGTTGAAGAGTACCGAGACAATGAGCAGTTCTTC. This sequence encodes CSVEEYRDNEQFF.

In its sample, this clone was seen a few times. The CDR3 loop reads CASSRASYEQYF. The CDR3 DNA reads TGTGCCAGCAGCAGAGCGAGTTACGAGCAGTACTTC. The chain links TRBV7-2 to TRBJ2-7; D unclear. CDR1 is SGHTA and CDR2 is FQGNSA in the germline V gene. V was shortened by 5 bases and J by 4 bases, with 9 bases between the two germline ends. The CDR3 is made up of 12 amino acids.

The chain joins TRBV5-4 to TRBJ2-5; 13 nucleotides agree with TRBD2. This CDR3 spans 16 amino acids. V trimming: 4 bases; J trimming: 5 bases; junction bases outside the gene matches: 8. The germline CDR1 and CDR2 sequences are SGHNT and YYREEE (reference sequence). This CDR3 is CASSLTSGGAWETQYF. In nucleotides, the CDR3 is TGTGCCAGCAGCCTTACTAGCGGGGGGGCCTGGGAGACCCAGTACTTC.

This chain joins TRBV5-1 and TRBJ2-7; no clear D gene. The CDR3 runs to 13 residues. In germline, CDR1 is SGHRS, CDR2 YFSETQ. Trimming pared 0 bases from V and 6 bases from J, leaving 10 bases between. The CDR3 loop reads CASSLAVSAEQYF. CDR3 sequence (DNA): TGCGCCAGCAGCTTGGCGGTCAGCGCCGAGCAGTACTTC.

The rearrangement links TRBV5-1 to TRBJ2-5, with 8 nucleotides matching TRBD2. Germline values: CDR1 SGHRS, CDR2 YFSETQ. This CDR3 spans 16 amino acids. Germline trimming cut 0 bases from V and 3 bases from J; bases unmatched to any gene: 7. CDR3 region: CASSLGNRGGKETQYF. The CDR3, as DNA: TGCGCCAGCAGCTTGGGTAACCGGGGGGGAAAAGAGACCCAGTACTTC.

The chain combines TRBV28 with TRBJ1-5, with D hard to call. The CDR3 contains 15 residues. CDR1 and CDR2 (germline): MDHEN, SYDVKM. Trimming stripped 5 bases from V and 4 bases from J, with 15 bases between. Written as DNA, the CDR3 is TGTGCCAGCAGTGGCGGCTCGGCGGGGAATCAGCCCCAGCATTTT. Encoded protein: CASSGGSAGNQPQHF.

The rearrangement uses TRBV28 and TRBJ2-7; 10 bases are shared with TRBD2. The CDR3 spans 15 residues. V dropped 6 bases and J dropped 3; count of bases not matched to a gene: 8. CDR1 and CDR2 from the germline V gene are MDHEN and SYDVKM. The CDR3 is CASRTSGGALYEQYF. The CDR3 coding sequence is TGTGCCAGCAGGACCAGCGGGGGGGCCCTCTACGAGCAGTACTTC.

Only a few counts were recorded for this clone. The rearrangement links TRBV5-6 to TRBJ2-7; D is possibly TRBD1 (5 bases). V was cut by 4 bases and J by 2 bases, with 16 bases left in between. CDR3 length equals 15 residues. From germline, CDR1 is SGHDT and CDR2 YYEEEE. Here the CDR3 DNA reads TGTGCCAGCAGCCCCCTAGGTCCAGGGCCCTACGAGCAGTACTTC. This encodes CASSPLGPGPYEQYF.

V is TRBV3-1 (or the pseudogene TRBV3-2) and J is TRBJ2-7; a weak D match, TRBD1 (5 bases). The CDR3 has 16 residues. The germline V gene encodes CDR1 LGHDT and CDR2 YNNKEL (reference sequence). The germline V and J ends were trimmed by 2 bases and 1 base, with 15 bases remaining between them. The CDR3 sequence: CASSQQGSAVSYEQYF. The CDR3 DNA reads TGTGCCAGCAGCCAACAGGGTTCGGCGGTTTCCTACGAGCAGTACTTC.

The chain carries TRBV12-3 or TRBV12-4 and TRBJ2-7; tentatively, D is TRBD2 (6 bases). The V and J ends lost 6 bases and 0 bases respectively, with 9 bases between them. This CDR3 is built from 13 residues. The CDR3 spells CASRGGASYEQYF. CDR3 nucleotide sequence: TGTGCCAGCAGAGGCGGGGCCTCCTACGAGCAGTACTTC.

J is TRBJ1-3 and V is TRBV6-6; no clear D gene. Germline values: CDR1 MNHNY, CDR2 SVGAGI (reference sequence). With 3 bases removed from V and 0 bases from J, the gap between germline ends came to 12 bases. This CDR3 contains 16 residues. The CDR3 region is CASSYIVWSSGNTIYF. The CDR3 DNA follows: TGTGCCAGCAGTTATATAGTCTGGAGCTCTGGAAACACCATATATTTT.

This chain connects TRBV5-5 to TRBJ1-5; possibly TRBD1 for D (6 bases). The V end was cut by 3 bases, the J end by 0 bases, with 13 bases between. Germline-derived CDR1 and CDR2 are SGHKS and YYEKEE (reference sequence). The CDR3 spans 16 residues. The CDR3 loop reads CASSSGQLNSNQPQHF. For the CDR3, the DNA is TGTGCCAGCAGCTCCGGACAGCTAAATAGCAATCAGCCCCAGCATTTT. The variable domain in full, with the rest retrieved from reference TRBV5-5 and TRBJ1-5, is DAGVTQSPTHLIKTRGQQVTLRCSPISGHKSVSWYQQVLGQGPQFIFQYYEKEERGRGNFPDRFSARQFPNYSSELNVNALLLGDSALYLCASSSGQLNSNQPQHFGDGTRLSIL.

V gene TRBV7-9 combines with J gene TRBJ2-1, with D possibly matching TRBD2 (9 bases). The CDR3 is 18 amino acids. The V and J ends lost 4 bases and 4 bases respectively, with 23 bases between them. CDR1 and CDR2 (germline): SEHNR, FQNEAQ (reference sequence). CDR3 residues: CASSSGQALAGFYNEQFF. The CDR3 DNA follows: TGTGCCAGCAGCTCGGGACAGGCCCTAGCGGGGTTTTACAATGAGCAGTTCTTC.

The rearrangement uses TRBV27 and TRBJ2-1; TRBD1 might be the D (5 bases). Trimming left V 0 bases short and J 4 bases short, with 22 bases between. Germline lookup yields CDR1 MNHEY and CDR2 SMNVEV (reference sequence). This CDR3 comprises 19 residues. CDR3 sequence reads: CASSLSIINTGDTYNEQFF. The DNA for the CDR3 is TGTGCCAGCAGTTTATCGATAATAAATACAGGAGATACGTACAATGAGCAGTTCTTC.

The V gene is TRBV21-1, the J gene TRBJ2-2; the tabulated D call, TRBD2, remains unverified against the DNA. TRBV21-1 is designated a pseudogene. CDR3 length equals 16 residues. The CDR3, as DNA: TGTGCCAGCAGCAAATCACTAGCGGGACGGTCCGGGGAGCTGTTTTTT. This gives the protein CASSKSLAGRSGELFF.

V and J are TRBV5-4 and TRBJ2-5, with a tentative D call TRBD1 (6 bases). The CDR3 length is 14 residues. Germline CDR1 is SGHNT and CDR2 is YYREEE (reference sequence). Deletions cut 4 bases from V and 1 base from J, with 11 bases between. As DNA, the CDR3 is TGTGCCAGCAGCGCAGGGGTGGGCCAAGAGACCCAGTACTTC. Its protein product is CASSAGVGQETQYF. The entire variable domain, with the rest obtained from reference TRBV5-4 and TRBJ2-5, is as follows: ETGVTQSPTHLIKTRGQQVTLRCSSQSGHNTVSWYQQALGQGPQFIFQYYREEENGRGNFPPRFSGLQFPNYSSELNVNALELDDSALYLCASSAGVGQETQYFGPGTRLLVL.